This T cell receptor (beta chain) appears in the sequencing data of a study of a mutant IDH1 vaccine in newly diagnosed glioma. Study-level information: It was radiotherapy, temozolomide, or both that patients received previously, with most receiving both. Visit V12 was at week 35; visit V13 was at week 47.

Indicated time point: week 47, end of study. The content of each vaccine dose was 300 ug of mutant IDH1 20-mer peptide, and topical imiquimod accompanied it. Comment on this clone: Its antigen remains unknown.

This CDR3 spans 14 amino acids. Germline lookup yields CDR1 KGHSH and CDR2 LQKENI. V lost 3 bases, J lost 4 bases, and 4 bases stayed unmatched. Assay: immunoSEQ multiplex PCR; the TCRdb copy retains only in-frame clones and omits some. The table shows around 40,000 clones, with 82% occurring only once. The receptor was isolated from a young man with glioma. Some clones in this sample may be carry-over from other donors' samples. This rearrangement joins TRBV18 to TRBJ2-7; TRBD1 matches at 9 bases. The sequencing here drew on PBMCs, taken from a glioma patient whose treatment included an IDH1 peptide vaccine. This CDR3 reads CASSPTGGAYEQYF. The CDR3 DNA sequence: TGTGCCAGCTCACCGACAGGGGGGGCTTACGAGCAGTACTTC.